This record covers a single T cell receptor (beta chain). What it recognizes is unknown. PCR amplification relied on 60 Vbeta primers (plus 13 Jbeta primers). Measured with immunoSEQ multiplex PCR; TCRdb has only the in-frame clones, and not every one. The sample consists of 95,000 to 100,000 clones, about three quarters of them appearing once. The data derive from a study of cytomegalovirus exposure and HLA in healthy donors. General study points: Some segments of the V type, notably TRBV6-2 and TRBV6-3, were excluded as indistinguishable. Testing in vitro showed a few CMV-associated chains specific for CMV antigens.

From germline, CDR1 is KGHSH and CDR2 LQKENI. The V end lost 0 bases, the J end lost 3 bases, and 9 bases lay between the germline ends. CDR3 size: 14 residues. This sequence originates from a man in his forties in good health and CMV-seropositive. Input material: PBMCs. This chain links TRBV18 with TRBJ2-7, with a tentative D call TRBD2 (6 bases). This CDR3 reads CASSPPAGLYEQYF. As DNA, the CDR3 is TGTGCCAGCTCACCACCAGCGGGCCTCTACGAGCAGTACTTC.